These 14 T cell receptor beta chains originate from one sample sequenced in a study of vaccination effects on CD4 cells after COVID-19 (dated by TCRdb to about 2022). Antigen specificity for these receptors is unknown. After less than eleven days of culture, CD4+ T cells were isolated with the EasySep CD4+ T cell isolation kit. Participants received two doses of either the BNT162b2 or the mRNA-1273 mRNA SARS-CoV-2 vaccine. The library was produced with the immunoSEQ multiplex PCR assay. The clones in this table, taken by TCRdb from immuneACCESS, are in-frame only. Not every clone is retained; where verified, under half of the shortfall comes from an unresolved V gene, and the cause of the rest is unknown. The sample contains about 39,000 clones, about two thirds of them found a single time. The ten biggest clones cover 7.7% of the sample. Here the sequenced sample was CD4+ T cells from PBMCs cultured without peptide, taken after COVID-19 vaccination. These receptors were taken from a human donor who received a COVID-19 vaccine.

J is TRBJ2-3 and V is TRBV11-2, with D unresolved. CDR1 and CDR2 from the germline V gene are SGHAT and FQNNGV. Trimming left V 0 bases short and J 5 bases short, with 6 bases between. The CDR3 spans 13 residues. CDR3 sequence reads: CASSLEEVDTQYF. CDR3 in DNA: TGTGCCAGCAGCTTAGAAGAAGTAGATACGCAGTATTTT.

V gene TRBV19 combines with J gene TRBJ1-2; TRBD1 is a possible D gene (5 bases). CDR1 LNHDA and CDR2 SQIVND come from the germline V gene (reference sequence). The CDR3 loop spans 14 amino acids. V was shortened by 4 bases and J by 4 bases, with 13 bases between the two germline ends. The CDR3 DNA reads as TGTGCCAGTAGTACAGGGAACCTATTCTATGGCTACACCTTC. This gives the protein CASSTGNLFYGYTF. The full variable domain, with the rest looked up from reference TRBV19 and TRBJ1-2, is DGGITQSPKYLFRKEGQNVTLSCEQNLNHDAMYWYRQDPGQGLRLIYYSQIVNDFQKGDIAEGYSVSREKKESFPLTVTSAQKNPTAFYLCASSTGNLFYGYTFGSGTRLTVV.

V usage is TRBV13 and J usage is TRBJ1-3, with D unclear. The V and J ends lost 5 bases and 0 bases respectively, with 23 bases between them. This CDR3 has 19 amino acids. Germline CDR1 reads PRHDT; CDR2 reads FYEKMQ (reference sequence). The DNA of the CDR3 is TGTGCCAGCAGCGAACAACCGGGGTTTTTCAGCCCCTCTGGAAACACCATATATTTT. Encoded protein: CASSEQPGFFSPSGNTIYF.

V gene TRBV5-1 combines with J gene TRBJ1-2; no reliable D call. The CDR3 extends over 16 amino acids. V lost 4 bases and J lost 6, with 22 bases in between. Germline values: CDR1 SGHRS, CDR2 YFSETQ. As DNA, the CDR3 is TGCGCCAGCAGCCCCCCGGATGGGGTATTGGGAGATGGCTACACCTTC. As protein: CASSPPDGVLGDGYTF.

The chain uses TRBV7-2 and TRBJ1-4; TRBD1 agrees at 7 bases. In germline, CDR1 is SGHTA, CDR2 FQGNSA. V shed 5 bases and J 4 bases; nucleotides not matched to a gene: 7. The CDR3 spans 15 residues. CDR3 sequence reads: CASSPDRDSNEKLFF. DNA for the CDR3: TGTGCCAGCAGCCCCGACCGGGACAGTAATGAAAAACTGTTTTTT.

In DNA, the CDR3 is TGTGCCAGCAGTCACTACAGCGTCTTAAGTACCGGGGAGCTGTTTTTT. It encodes CASSHYSVLSTGELFF. The chain couples TRBV2 to TRBJ2-2, with unresolved D. Per the germline V gene, CDR1 is SNHLY and CDR2 is FYNNEI. This CDR3 has 16 amino acids. Trimming pared 5 bases from V and 5 bases from J, leaving 18 bases between.

In DNA form, the CDR3 reads TGTGCCAGCAGCTTAGTTCTCCCCCAATCCCGCACAGATACGCAGTATTTT. Its translation: CASSLVLPQSRTDTQYF. The J gene is TRBJ2-3, the V gene TRBV13; D gene unclear. Trimming stripped 1 base from V and 1 base from J, with 15 bases between. The germline V gene encodes CDR1 PRHDT and CDR2 FYEKMQ (reference sequence). The CDR3 loop spans 17 amino acids.

The CDR3 loop reads CASSLVRPHRDLNTEAFF. The CDR3 DNA follows: TGTGCCAGCAGCTTAGTACGCCCCCACAGGGACCTTAACACTGAAGCTTTCTTT. The V gene is TRBV11-3, the J gene TRBJ1-1; D may be TRBD1 (6 bases). CDR1 and CDR2 (germline): SGHNT, YENEEA. Trimming removed 1 base at V and 2 bases at J, with 20 bases between. This CDR3 has 18 amino acids. Full variable domain (remainder filled in from reference TRBV11-3 and TRBJ1-1): EAGVVQSPRYKIIEKKQPVAFWCNPISGHNTLYWYLQNLGQGPELLIRYENEEAVDDSQLPKDRFSAERLKGVDSTLKIQPAELGDSAVYLCASSLVRPHRDLNTEAFFGQGTRLTVV.

This clone was picked up a small number of times. The DNA for the CDR3 is TGTGCCAGCAGCGTAGCGGCAGTGAATAGGCTCGGTTCACCCCTCCACTTT. Its translation is CASSVAAVNRLGSPLHF. The rearrangement joins TRBV9 to TRBJ1-6; no clear D. Trimming took off 0 bases at V and 9 bases at J, with 19 bases between the two ends. The CDR3 extends over 17 amino acids. In germline, CDR1 is SGDLS, CDR2 YYNGEE.

This clone was seen more than once but under ten times. This sequence joins TRBV7-9 and TRBJ2-7; D remains unclear. CDR3 length: 15 residues. CDR1 is SEHNR and CDR2 is FQNEAQ in the germline V gene (reference sequence). Trimming removed 1 base from V and 2 bases from J, with 12 bases in between. The CDR3 here is CASSLVGSLTYEQYF. CDR3 in DNA: TGTGCCAGCAGCTTAGTGGGCAGCCTTACCTACGAGCAGTACTTC.

The chain carries TRBV27 and TRBJ2-7; weak D call: TRBD2 (6 bases). Trimming shortened V by 2 bases and J by 4 bases, and 24 bases separated the two germline ends. CDR1 MNHEY and CDR2 SMNVEV come from the germline V gene (reference sequence). This CDR3 is 18 amino acids long. The DNA for the CDR3 is TGTGCCAGCAGTTTAGCCTTCTGGAGGGAGGTTTCCCGTTACGAGCAGTACTTC. Translated, it gives CASSLAFWREVSRYEQYF.

This clone has only a few counts. The same CDR3 is also encoded by other DNA sequences in this sample. This sequence joins TRBV18 and TRBJ1-4; D is ambiguous. Trimming stripped 4 bases from V and 5 bases from J, with 20 bases between. The CDR3 has 17 amino acids. Germline CDR1 and CDR2: KGHSH and LQKENI. The CDR3 DNA is TGTGCCAGCTCACTATCGGGCCCTGGAGCCCAAAATGAAAAACTGTTTTTT. Amino acid sequence: CASSLSGPGAQNEKLFF.

The chain combines TRBV5-6 with TRBJ1-1; TRBD1 matches at 8 bases. V shed 4 bases, J shed 4 bases, and the junction held 12 bases outside the gene matches. The CDR3 covers 16 residues. Germline V gene sequence: CDR1 SGHDT, CDR2 YYEEEE. The CDR3 sequence is CASSPRFAGGLTEAFF. The DNA of the CDR3 is TGTGCCAGCAGCCCCAGGTTTGCAGGGGGCCTCACTGAAGCTTTCTTT.

The chain has TRBV7-9 and TRBJ1-2; D gene uncertain. The CDR3 consists of 13 residues. V lost 1 base and J lost 2, with 5 bases in between. Germline lookup yields CDR1 SEHNR and CDR2 FQNEAQ (reference sequence). In nucleotides, the CDR3 is TGTGCCAGCAGCTTAGACCAAAACTATGGCTACACCTTC. It translates to CASSLDQNYGYTF.